These 30 T cell receptor beta chains were sequenced from one sample in a study of T cell responses to AZD1222 COVID-19 vaccine. TCRdb's copy holds only in-frame clones and misses some; the assay was immunoSEQ multiplex PCR. Among under 150,000 clones, approximately 90% were seen once, and the ten largest hold over 8.5%. This specimen consisted of peripheral blood, obtained on day 0 of MenACWY control vaccination. Receptors originate from an adult in good health.

This clone has only one observation. The chain carries TRBV6-2 or TRBV6-3 and TRBJ2-1, with D possibly TRBD1 on 5 matching bases. CDR3 length equals 13 residues. Trimming took 4 bases from V and 6 from J, leaving 10 bases between them. Per the germline V gene, CDR1 is MNHEY and CDR2 is SVGEGT. The CDR3 spells CASSSNQGNEQFF. The CDR3 DNA reads TGTGCCAGCAGTTCGAATCAGGGCAATGAGCAGTTCTTC.

The genes are TRBV3-1 (or the pseudogene TRBV3-2) and TRBJ1-1; 7 nucleotides line up with TRBD1. Germline CDR1 LGHDT, CDR2 YNNKEL (reference sequence). Unmatched junction bases numbered 3, after V lost 4 bases and J lost 1 base. This CDR3 region has 14 residues. The CDR3 sequence: CASSRQGENTEAFF. The CDR3 coding sequence is TGTGCCAGCAGCCGACAGGGAGAGAACACTGAAGCTTTCTTT.

This chain uses TRBV11-3 with TRBJ1-3, with 7 bases identical to TRBD1. CDR1 is SGHNT and CDR2 is YENEEA in the germline V gene. The CDR3 consists of 14 residues. Trimming cost V 4 bases and J 2 bases; bases outside gene matches: 2. DNA for the CDR3: TGTGCCAGCAGCTCCGGGACAGCTGGAAACACCATATATTTT. It specifies CASSSGTAGNTIYF.

The chain employs TRBV2 and TRBJ1-5; D unclear. The CDR3 covers 15 residues. Trimming left V 0 bases short and J 4 bases short, with 10 bases between. Germline CDR1 reads SNHLY; CDR2 reads FYNNEI. CDR3 residues: CASSEAQKQNQPQHF. In nucleotides, the CDR3 is TGTGCCAGCAGTGAAGCGCAAAAACAGAATCAGCCCCAGCATTTT. Filled out from reference TRBV2 and TRBJ1-5, the complete variable domain reads EPEVTQTPSHQVTQMGQEVILRCVPISNHLYFYWYRQILGQKVEFLVSFYNNEISEKSEIFDDQFSVERPDGSNFTLKIRSTKLEDSAMYFCASSEAQKQNQPQHFGDGTRLSIL.

J is TRBJ2-3 and V is TRBV5-6; possibly TRBD1 for D (5 bases). This CDR3 comprises 16 residues. CDR1 SGHDT and CDR2 YYEEEE come from the germline V gene. The V and J ends lost 5 bases and 2 bases respectively, with 18 bases between them. The CDR3 reads CASRLDTHSTTDTQYF. In DNA, the CDR3 is TGTGCCAGCAGACTGGACACCCATAGTACCACAGATACGCAGTATTTT. The variable domain in full, with the rest retrieved from reference TRBV5-6 and TRBJ2-3, is DAGVTQSPTHLIKTRGQQVTLRCSPKSGHDTVSWYQQALGQGPQFIFQYYEEEERQRGNFPDRFSGHQFPNYSSELNVNALLLGDSALYLCASRLDTHSTTDTQYFGPGTRLTVL.

This chain uses TRBV2 with TRBJ2-7; weak D call: TRBD2 (5 bases). This CDR3 spans 14 amino acids. Trimming pared 1 base from V and 3 bases from J, leaving 10 bases between. Germline values: CDR1 SNHLY, CDR2 FYNNEI. This CDR3 is CASSEVGAVYEQYF. The CDR3 bases are TGTGCCAGCAGTGAAGTGGGAGCGGTCTACGAGCAGTACTTC.

The chain uses TRBV12-2 and TRBJ1-1; TRBD1, as called in the table, went unchecked against the DNA. TRBV12-2 is listed as a pseudogene. The CDR3 has 15 residues. CDR3 residues: CASRCHWTPDNEAFF. The CDR3 DNA reads TGTGCAAGTCGCTGTCATTGGACACCAGACAATGAAGCTTTCTTT.

The chain recombines TRBV7-2 with TRBJ2-7, with D perhaps matching TRBD2 (5 bases). Germline V lookup: CDR1 SGHTA, CDR2 FQGNSA. CDR3 length: 13 amino acids. V shed 5 bases and J shed 3 bases, with 11 bases lying between them. CDR3 DNA: TGTGCCAGCAGCCTTGGCCGGGGCTACGAGCAGTACTTC. It yields the protein CASSLGRGYEQYF.

The chain recombines TRBV19 with TRBJ1-1, with D perhaps matching TRBD1 (6 bases). Per germline, CDR1 LNHDA and CDR2 SQIVND (reference sequence). Trimming took 4 bases from V and 5 from J, leaving 11 bases between them. The CDR3 totals 13 residues. The CDR3 DNA reads as TGTGCCAGTAGTACAGGGGTTAGGACTGAAGCTTTCTTT. Protein: CASSTGVRTEAFF.

The gene calls are TRBV4-2 and TRBJ1-3; tentative D call: TRBD1 (5 bases). Trimming stripped 5 bases from V and 0 bases from J, with 11 bases between. CDR3 length equals 15 residues. Germline lookup yields CDR1 LGHNA and CDR2 YNFKEQ. The CDR3 region is CASSDRLVSGNTIYF. CDR3 nucleotide sequence: TGTGCCAGCAGCGACAGACTGGTCTCTGGAAACACCATATATTTT.

The CDR3 loop is CASSYNPRDTLSSYEQYF. For the CDR3, the DNA is TGTGCCAGCAGCTACAACCCCCGGGACACCTTAAGCTCCTACGAGCAGTACTTC. The chain joins TRBV7-6 to TRBJ2-7; D may be TRBD1 (6 bases). V dropped 4 bases and J dropped 0 bases, with 22 bases sitting between them. CDR3 length: 18 amino acids. Per the germline V gene, CDR1 is SGHVS and CDR2 is FNYEAQ.

The CDR3 loop is CASSSISGREPGELFF. CDR3 in DNA: TGTGCCAGCAGCTCAATTAGCGGGAGGGAACCCGGGGAGCTGTTTTTT. V and J are TRBV7-6 and TRBJ2-2; 11 nucleotides agree with TRBD2. V gave up 4 bases and J gave up 6 bases; unmatched junction bases: 7. CDR3 length: 16 residues. Germline-derived CDR1 and CDR2 are SGHVS and FNYEAQ.

The chain joins TRBV20-1 to TRBJ2-1; D gene unclear. CDR3 length: 11 residues. Trimming cost V 3 bases and J 5 bases, with 5 bases left between them. The germline gives CDR1 DFQATT, CDR2 SNEGSKA (reference sequence). The CDR3: CSASRDNEQFF. DNA of the CDR3: TGCAGTGCTAGCCGGGACAATGAGCAGTTCTTC.

The J gene is TRBJ2-2, the V gene TRBV11-1, with D uncertain. This CDR3 contains 15 residues. Per germline, CDR1 SGHAT and CDR2 FQDESV (reference sequence). V lost 0 bases to trimming and J lost 6 bases, with 11 bases between them. The CDR3 sequence: CASSLALERAGELFF. In DNA form, the CDR3 reads TGTGCCAGCAGCTTAGCGCTAGAAAGGGCCGGGGAGCTGTTTTTT.

This sequence joins TRBV11-1 and TRBJ2-6; D gene unclear. The ends were cut back, 4 bases at V and 1 base at J, with 8 bases in the middle. The CDR3 spans 15 residues. The germline CDR1 and CDR2 sequences are SGHAT and FQDESV (reference sequence). The CDR3 here is CASSYTESGANVLTF. The DNA for the CDR3 is TGTGCCAGCAGCTATACAGAGTCTGGGGCCAACGTCCTGACTTTC.

This clone occurred a few times. The chain has TRBV11-2 and TRBJ2-7; D may be TRBD2 (5 bases). There are 14 residues in the CDR3. Trimming shortened V by 0 bases and J by 4 bases, and 10 bases separated the two germline ends. Per germline, CDR1 SGHAT and CDR2 FQNNGV. The CDR3 region has the DNA TGTGCCAGCAGCTTAGACCTAGCCCGATACGAGCAGTACTTC. Protein sequence: CASSLDLARYEQYF.

J is TRBJ1-1 and V is TRBV28; D is unclear. V shed 5 bases and J shed 8 bases, with 9 bases lying between them. The germline V gene has CDR1 MDHEN and CDR2 SYDVKM. This CDR3 has 11 amino acids. CDR3 amino acids: CASSLLREAFF. As DNA, the CDR3 is TGTGCCAGCAGTCTCCTGAGGGAAGCTTTCTTT.

In its sample, this clone was seen a few times. V is TRBV11-3 and J is TRBJ1-1, with no clear D. With 6 bases removed from V and 1 base from J, the gap between germline ends came to 9 bases. The CDR3 runs to 13 residues. CDR1 is SGHNT and CDR2 is YENEEA in the germline V gene. The CDR3 DNA reads as TGTGCCAGCAGACCCAGGACGAACACTGAAGCTTTCTTT. This encodes CASRPRTNTEAFF.

This clone occurred many times. The gene calls are TRBV7-9 and TRBJ2-1; unclear D gene. Trimming pared 3 bases from V and 6 bases from J, leaving 6 bases between. The CDR3 covers 12 residues. Germline CDR1 is SEHNR and CDR2 is FQNEAQ (reference sequence). The CDR3: CASSLDLNEQFF. The CDR3 DNA reads TGTGCCAGCAGCTTGGACCTCAATGAGCAGTTCTTC.

This clone was detected once. This rearrangement joins TRBV6-5 to TRBJ1-2, with unresolved D. Trimming shortened V by 0 bases and J by 4 bases, and 15 bases separated the two germline ends. There are 16 residues in the CDR3. CDR1 and CDR2 from the germline V gene are MNHEY and SVGAGI. The CDR3 here is CASSYSMLGEGYGYTF. The CDR3 coding sequence is TGTGCCAGCAGTTACTCGATGCTCGGTGAGGGCTATGGCTACACCTTC.

Regarding this clone: This could be a read error, since a much larger clone is one nucleotide away. The chain uses TRBV2 and TRBJ1-2, with D hard to call. Germline loops: CDR1 SNHLY, CDR2 FYNNEI. This CDR3 contains 13 residues. V lost 6 bases, J lost 2 bases, and 10 bases lay in between. CDR3 DNA sequence: TGTGCCAGCAGCATGGACGGAAACTATGGCTACACCTTC. As protein: CASSMDGNYGYTF.

This sequence joins TRBV27 and TRBJ2-1, with 9 bases fitting TRBD2. Germline assignment: CDR1 MNHEY and CDR2 SMNVEV (reference sequence). With V trimmed by 6 bases and J by 3 bases, 6 bases remained unmatched. This CDR3 has 15 amino acids. CDR3 sequence (DNA): TGTGCCAGCAGGAGACGACTAGCGGACTACAATGAGCAGTTCTTC. Amino acid sequence: CASRRRLADYNEQFF.

The V and J genes are TRBV11-2 and TRBJ1-1, with 11 bases matching TRBD1. The ends lost 2 bases at V and 1 base at J; junction bases unmatched: 6. Germline-derived CDR1 and CDR2 are SGHAT and FQNNGV. The CDR3 covers 17 residues. This CDR3 reads CASSLLAGQGENTEAFF. The CDR3 DNA reads as TGTGCCAGCAGCTTATTAGCGGGACAGGGGGAGAACACTGAAGCTTTCTTT.

The chain uses TRBV7-2 and TRBJ1-6, with TRBD1 matching 11 bases. This CDR3 comprises 15 residues. Germline values: CDR1 SGHTA, CDR2 FQGNSA. Trimming removed 4 bases from V and 16 bases from J; junction bases left unmatched: 12. For the CDR3, the DNA is TGTGCCAGCAGCTCCGGGACAGGGGGGGCCAGGAGACTCCACTTT. It encodes CASSSGTGGARRLHF.

The CDR3 sequence is CASSRLDSGNTEAFF. CDR3 sequence (DNA): TGTGCCAGCAGCCGATTGGACAGTGGGAACACTGAAGCTTTCTTT. V is TRBV27 and J is TRBJ1-1, with a possible D match to TRBD1 (6 bases). The CDR3 loop spans 15 amino acids. Germline V gives CDR1 MNHEY, CDR2 SMNVEV (reference sequence). Trimming stripped 6 bases from V and 1 base from J, with 15 bases between.

The chain couples TRBV2 to TRBJ1-2; D remains ambiguous. Germline V gene data show CDR1 as SNHLY and CDR2 as FYNNEI. The CDR3 has 11 amino acids. Trimming took off 8 bases at V and 3 bases at J, with 7 bases between the two ends. The CDR3 region has the DNA TGTGCCAGCCAGGAGTACTATGGCTACACCTTC. It encodes CASQEYYGYTF.

The rearrangement links TRBV6-1 to TRBJ1-5; 9 nucleotides match TRBD1. The V and J ends lost 0 bases and 12 bases, in that order; junction bases with no gene match: 9. From germline, CDR1 is MNHNS and CDR2 SASEGT. The CDR3 is 15 amino acids. CDR3 nucleotides: TGTGCCAGCAGTGAAGCGCACAGGGGGCTTCAGGTCCAGCATTTT. This codes for CASSEAHRGLQVQHF.

The sample holds a few counts of this clone. The chain employs TRBV4-3 and TRBJ1-6; possible D gene TRBD1, 5 bases. The CDR3 contains 17 residues. Trimming removed 0 bases from V and 2 bases from J, with 11 bases in between. In germline, CDR1 is LGHNA, CDR2 YSLEER. CDR3 residues: CASSQDLGETYNSPLHF. DNA of the CDR3: TGCGCCAGCAGCCAAGATCTGGGGGAGACCTATAATTCACCCCTCCACTTT.

The chain links TRBV7-2 to TRBJ2-3; D may be TRBD1 (6 bases). CDR1 and CDR2 from the germline V gene are SGHTA and FQGNSA. The CDR3 is made up of 17 amino acids. Deletions cut 3 bases from V and 5 bases from J, with 21 bases between. CDR3 sequence reads: CASSFQTRGPRGDTQYF. The CDR3 region has the DNA TGTGCCAGCAGCTTCCAGACTCGGGGCCCCAGGGGAGATACGCAGTATTTT.

This clone was picked up many times. The chain uses TRBV27 and TRBJ1-4; 7 bases are a match to TRBD1. The germline V gene has CDR1 MNHEY and CDR2 SMNVEV (reference sequence). The length of the CDR3 is 17 residues. J was trimmed by 9 bases and V by 6 bases; bases with no gene match: 19. The CDR3 nucleotides are TGTGCCAGCAGGCCTCACCGGGTTGGGGACAGCGGTCAAAAACTGTTTTTT. The encoded protein is CASRPHRVGDSGQKLFF.